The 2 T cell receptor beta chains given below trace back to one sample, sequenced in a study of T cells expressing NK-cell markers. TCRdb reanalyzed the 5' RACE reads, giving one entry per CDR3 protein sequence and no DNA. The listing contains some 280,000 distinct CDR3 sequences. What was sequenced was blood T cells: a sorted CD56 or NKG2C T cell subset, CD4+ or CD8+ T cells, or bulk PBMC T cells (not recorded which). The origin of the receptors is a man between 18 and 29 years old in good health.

Here the CDR3 reads CASRLTGAGEQYF. The genes are TRBV6-1 and TRBJ2-7; TCRdb returns TRBD2, unconfirmable since there is no DNA. Germline CDR1 reads MNHNS; CDR2 reads SASEGT. The CDR3 has 13 amino acids.

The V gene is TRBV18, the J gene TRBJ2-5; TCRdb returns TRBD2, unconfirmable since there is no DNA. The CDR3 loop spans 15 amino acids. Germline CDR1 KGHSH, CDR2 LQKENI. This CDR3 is CASSPQTSGSETQYF.